The 27 T cell receptor beta chains listed next were all sequenced from one sample in a study of shared clonotypes between healthy human individuals (TCRdb year 2020). The receptor library was made with the immunoSEQ multiplex PCR assay. Sourced from immuneACCESS, this table was stored by TCRdb with only in-frame sequences that have V and J called. A share of the clones is absent; for the studies checked, an unresolved V gene accounts for under half, and the remainder has no known explanation. In this sample the table shows about 2.3 million clones, approximately 95% of which occur a single time. 0.39% of the sample lies in the top ten. Sequencing input: naive CD4+ T cells from PBMCs. According to the study, the label for this sample's cell subset or site signals: CD45RA+ positively selected. Source of these receptors: a man aged 18 to 29 in good health. Some clones in this sample may be carry-over from other donors' samples.

The chain links TRBV29-1 to TRBJ2-5, with a weak D call TRBD2 (7 bases). With 6 bases removed from V and 5 bases from J, the gap between germline ends came to 16 bases. The CDR3 is 13 amino acids. Germline values: CDR1 SQVTM, CDR2 ANQGSEA. CDR3 coding DNA: TGCAGCGTGGAGGGGGGGTCCGGCGAGACCCAGTACTTC. Translated: CSVEGGSGETQYF.

The V and J genes are TRBV28 and TRBJ1-4; possibly TRBD1 for D (6 bases). V was trimmed by 10 bases and J by 7 bases, leaving 16 bases between them. Germline CDR1 and CDR2: MDHEN and SYDVKM. The CDR3 contains 13 residues. The CDR3 here is CATSGGGIEKLFF. The CDR3 DNA sequence: TGTGCCACCTCGGGAGGGGGTATTGAAAAACTGTTTTTT.

V and J are TRBV28 and TRBJ2-5; no clear D gene. CDR3 size: 15 residues. Germline V gives CDR1 MDHEN, CDR2 SYDVKM. Trimming stripped 6 bases from V and 4 bases from J, with 18 bases between. The CDR3 reads CASRYGPRPVETQYF. CDR3 DNA: TGTGCCAGCAGGTACGGACCCAGGCCAGTAGAGACCCAGTACTTC.

For this clone: Distinct nucleotide sequences in the sample also encode this CDR3. The chain joins TRBV2 to TRBJ2-2; D tentatively reads TRBD1 or TRBD2 (5 bases each). CDR1 is SNHLY and CDR2 is FYNNEI in the germline V gene. V lost 6 bases, J lost 1 base, and 9 bases lay in between. The CDR3 is 14 residues long. The DNA of the CDR3 is TGTGCCAGCAGGAGGGACGGGAACACCGGGGAGCTGTTTTTT. Protein product: CASRRDGNTGELFF.

This chain links TRBV5-1 with TRBJ1-1; 9 nucleotides match TRBD1. The germline CDR1 and CDR2 sequences are SGHRS and YFSETQ. The CDR3 extends over 14 amino acids. V shed 4 bases, J shed 6 bases, and the junction held 7 bases outside the gene matches. The CDR3 DNA sequence: TGCGCCAGCAGCGGAGGACAGGGGATCCCTGAAGCTTTCTTT. It codes for CASSGGQGIPEAFF.

CDR3 bases: TGTGCCAGCAGCCGCGGGACTAGCGGGAGCAATGGCGAGCAGTACTTC. It specifies CASSRGTSGSNGEQYF. The V gene is TRBV2, the J gene TRBJ2-7; 14 bases are shared with TRBD2. J was trimmed by 6 bases and V by 6 bases; bases with no gene match: 10. Germline V gene lookup returns CDR1 SNHLY and CDR2 FYNNEI. CDR3 length equals 16 residues. Drawing the rest from reference TRBV2 and TRBJ2-7, the complete variable domain is EPEVTQTPSHQVTQMGQEVILRCVPISNHLYFYWYRQILGQKVEFLVSFYNNEISEKSEIFDDQFSVERPDGSNFTLKIRSTKLEDSAMYFCASSRGTSGSNGEQYFGPGTRLTVT.

The rearrangement joins TRBV11-1 to TRBJ2-7; 8 nucleotides align to TRBD2. After removal of 4 bases from V and 1 base from J, the junction contained 3 bases not matched to a gene. Per germline, CDR1 SGHAT and CDR2 FQDESV (reference sequence). This CDR3 has 14 residues. The DNA of the CDR3 is TGTGCCAGCAGCTCACAGCGGGAGTCCTACGAGCAGTACTTC. Its protein is CASSSQRESYEQYF.

This clone came up a few times. The gene calls are TRBV5-1 and TRBJ1-5; D not resolved. Trimming removed 1 base at V and 4 bases at J, with 6 bases between. The CDR3 length is 13 residues. Germline CDR1 and CDR2: SGHRS and YFSETQ. CDR3 residues: CASSLNGNQPQHF. The CDR3 nucleotides are TGCGCCAGCAGCTTGAACGGAAATCAGCCCCAGCATTTT.

Here the CDR3 reads CASSSPGTTQETQYF. CDR3 in DNA: TGTGCCAGCAGTTCCCCCGGGACAACGCAAGAGACCCAGTACTTC. This chain joins TRBV28 and TRBJ2-5, with D possibly matching TRBD1 (6 bases). Trimming took 4 bases from V and 2 from J, leaving 14 bases between them. Germline-derived CDR1 and CDR2 are MDHEN and SYDVKM. The CDR3 is 15 amino acids.

Of note for this clone: A much larger clone is a single base away; this may be a read error. Additional DNA sequences in this sample encode the identical CDR3. V and J are TRBV5-1 and TRBJ2-1, with TRBD2 matching 13 bases. The CDR3 loop spans 15 amino acids. Germline assignment: CDR1 SGHRS and CDR2 YFSETQ. Trimming cost V 4 bases and J 3 bases; bases outside gene matches: 1. In DNA form, the CDR3 reads TGCGCCAGCAGCAGACTAGCGGGAGGCTACAATGAGCAGTTCTTC. Protein sequence: CASSRLAGGYNEQFF.

This rearrangement joins TRBV11-1 to TRBJ1-2; D gene uncertain. The germline CDR1 and CDR2 sequences are SGHAT and FQDESV (reference sequence). This CDR3 has 12 residues. V was cut by 5 bases and J by 8 bases, with 12 bases left in between. CDR3 in amino acids: CASSLDHLGYTF. Here the CDR3 DNA reads TGTGCCAGCAGCCTAGACCACCTAGGCTACACCTTC.

In its sample, this clone was seen once. The genes are TRBV7-3 and TRBJ2-1, with 10 bases that match TRBD2. The CDR3 runs to 20 residues. Germline CDR1 and CDR2: SGHTA and FQGTGA. Trimming at V came to 6 bases and at J to 3 bases, leaving 20 bases not matched to a gene. The CDR3 loop reads CASRTLTASGSYPLYNEQFF. CDR3 nucleotide sequence: TGTGCCAGCAGGACCCTGACGGCTAGCGGGAGTTATCCACTCTACAATGAGCAGTTCTTC.

This clone was observed once. The chain uses TRBV18 and TRBJ2-1; D gene uncertain. V gave up 6 bases and J gave up 2 bases, with 14 bases separating them. Germline CDR1 KGHSH, CDR2 LQKENI. This CDR3 spans 15 amino acids. In DNA form, the CDR3 reads TGTGCCAGCTCGCTTCAGATGGTAACCTACAATGAGCAGTTCTTC. Protein: CASSLQMVTYNEQFF.

V is TRBV7-3 and J is TRBJ2-5; TRBD2 agrees at 9 bases. The CDR3 spans 17 residues. V trimming: 5 bases; J trimming: 5 bases; junction bases outside the gene matches: 15. Germline CDR1 and CDR2: SGHTA and FQGTGA. DNA of the CDR3: TGTGCCAGCAGCCGATACTCGACTAGCGGAACAGGGGAGACCCAGTACTTC. It encodes CASSRYSTSGTGETQYF. Based on the CDR3 plus reference TRBV7-3 and TRBJ2-5, the full variable domain is GAGVSQTPSNKVTEKGKYVELRCDPISGHTALYWYRQSLGQGPEFLIYFQGTGAADDSGLPNDRFFAVRPEGSVSTLKIQRTERGDSAVYLCASSRYSTSGTGETQYFGPGTRLLVL.

J is TRBJ2-5 and V is TRBV18; 8 bases match TRBD1. There are 15 residues in the CDR3. From germline, CDR1 is KGHSH and CDR2 LQKENI. V gave up 4 bases and J gave up 5 bases; unmatched junction bases: 9. CDR3 protein: CASSRRDRRRETQYF. CDR3 DNA: TGTGCCAGCTCACGCCGGGACAGGAGACGGGAGACCCAGTACTTC.

Concerning this clone itself: One junction end disagrees with the germline gene, perhaps due to a read error. The chain combines TRBV7-3 with TRBJ1-1, with 8 bases that match TRBD1. CDR3 length: 13 amino acids. CDR1 and CDR2 from the germline V gene are SGHTA and FQGTGA. CDR3 loop: CASRLTQGAWAFF. CDR3 nucleotide sequence: TGTGCCAGCAGGTTAACCCAGGGGGCTTGGGCTTTCTTT.

The CDR3 sequence is CASSQNGAATVFF. The DNA for the CDR3 is TGCGCCAGCAGCCAAAATGGAGCGGCTACAGTATTCTTC. This chain uses TRBV4-1 with TRBJ2-1; D possibly corresponds to TRBD2 (5 bases). The CDR3 is made up of 13 amino acids. The V end was cut by 2 bases, the J end by 16 bases, with 18 bases between. The germline gives CDR1 MGHRA, CDR2 YSYEKL.

The genes are TRBV4-2 and TRBJ1-2; D might be TRBD1 (6 bases). Germline V CDR1 and CDR2: LGHNA, YNFKEQ. Trimming shortened V by 4 bases and J by 7 bases, and 22 bases separated the two germline ends. The CDR3 totals 16 residues. For the CDR3, the DNA is TGTGCCAGCAGCCGAGACGGGCCCCAGCAAGGGGGTGGCTACACCTTC. Residues: CASSRDGPQQGGGYTF.

V is TRBV5-6 and J is TRBJ1-2; D uncertain. Germline values: CDR1 SGHDT, CDR2 YYEEEE. Trimming shortened V by 4 bases and J by 3 bases, and 7 bases separated the two germline ends. The CDR3 is made up of 12 amino acids. This CDR3 is CASSDGDYGYTF. The DNA of the CDR3 is TGTGCCAGCAGCGACGGAGACTATGGCTACACCTTC. Filled out from reference TRBV5-6 and TRBJ1-2, the complete variable domain reads DAGVTQSPTHLIKTRGQQVTLRCSPKSGHDTVSWYQQALGQGPQFIFQYYEEEERQRGNFPDRFSGHQFPNYSSELNVNALLLGDSALYLCASSDGDYGYTFGSGTRLTVV.

The V and J genes are TRBV5-4 and TRBJ2-1, with 7 bases lining up with TRBD2. Germline assignment: CDR1 SGHNT and CDR2 YYREEE (reference sequence). This CDR3 region has 15 residues. V dropped 4 bases and J dropped 5; count of bases not matched to a gene: 9. In DNA, the CDR3 is TGTGCCAGCAGCCGCCAGACTAGCCCCCACAATGAGCAGTTCTTC. This translates into CASSRQTSPHNEQFF.

This sequence joins TRBV7-9 and TRBJ2-6, with TRBD1 matching over 9 bases. Trimming at V came to 5 bases and at J to 0 bases, leaving 5 bases not matched to a gene. This CDR3 has 17 residues. Germline V gene data show CDR1 as SEHNR and CDR2 as FQNEAQ (reference sequence). The CDR3 is CASSPPGQGSGANVLTF. CDR3 DNA: TGTGCCAGCAGCCCCCCGGGACAGGGCTCTGGGGCCAACGTCCTGACTTTC. Combining the CDR3 with reference TRBV7-9 and TRBJ2-6 gives the whole variable domain DTGVSQNPRHKITKRGQNVTFRCDPISEHNRLYWYRQTLGQGPEFLTYFQNEAQLEKSRLLSDRFSAERPKGSFSTLEIQRTEQGDSAMYLCASSPPGQGSGANVLTFGAGSRLTVL.

V gene TRBV14 combines with J gene TRBJ1-5; D uncertain. V lost 0 bases and J 9 bases, leaving 6 bases between the germline ends. The CDR3 loop spans 12 amino acids. Looked up from germline, CDR1 is SGHDN and CDR2 is FVKESK. The CDR3 DNA reads TGTGCCAGCAGCCAAGACAGTGGGCCCCAGCATTTT. Translated: CASSQDSGPQHF.

This chain joins TRBV30 and TRBJ2-5, with TRBD1 matching 7 bases. The CDR3 sequence is 14 residues long. The germline V gene has CDR1 GTSNPN and CDR2 SVGIG (reference sequence). The V gene end was trimmed by 3 bases and the J gene end by 5 bases; junction bases not matched to a gene: 9. The CDR3 region has the DNA TGTGCCTGGAGGCCCGCAGGGGGACGGGAGACCCAGTACTTC. This translates into CAWRPAGGRETQYF.

The chain combines TRBV28 with TRBJ2-7; 7 bases line up with TRBD2. The V and J ends lost 2 bases and 0 bases, in that order; junction bases with no gene match: 4. Germline CDR1 is MDHEN and CDR2 is SYDVKM. CDR3 length equals 15 residues. The CDR3 nucleotides are TGTGCCAGCAGTTTAATGGCTAGCGGCTCCTACGAGCAGTACTTC. Its translation is CASSLMASGSYEQYF. The variable domain in full, with the rest retrieved from reference TRBV28 and TRBJ2-7, is DVKVTQSSRYLVKRTGEKVFLECVQDMDHENMFWYRQDPGLGLRLIYFSYDVKMKEKGDIPEGYSVSREKKERFSLILESASTNQTSMYLCASSLMASGSYEQYFGPGTRLTVT.

In its sample, this clone was seen once. This chain uses TRBV7-9 with TRBJ1-2; no clear D gene. V was pared by 1 base and J by 7 bases, with 7 bases between. CDR3 length: 12 amino acids. Germline V gene data show CDR1 as SEHNR and CDR2 as FQNEAQ (reference sequence). The CDR3 loop is CASSLVRLGYTF. The CDR3, as DNA: TGTGCCAGCAGCTTAGTCAGACTTGGCTACACCTTC.

The CDR3: CASSVPGRGYEQYF. The CDR3 DNA sequence: TGTGCCAGCAGCGTGCCGGGGAGGGGGTACGAGCAGTACTTC. The chain carries TRBV7-9 and TRBJ2-7; D possibly corresponds to TRBD2 (7 bases). Trimming cost V 5 bases and J 4 bases, with 15 bases left between them. CDR1 is SEHNR and CDR2 is FQNEAQ in the germline V gene (reference sequence). The CDR3 length is 14 residues.

This clone was seen a single time. The rearrangement joins TRBV2 to TRBJ2-5; D may match TRBD1 or TRBD2 (5 bases each). The germline V and J ends were trimmed by 8 bases and 4 bases, with 17 bases remaining between them. The germline CDR1 and CDR2 sequences are SNHLY and FYNNEI. The CDR3 covers 14 residues. The DNA for the CDR3 is TGTGCCAGCGTTTCGGACTGGGGCGGAGAGACCCAGTACTTC. Translating gives CASVSDWGGETQYF.